Below, one T cell receptor beta chain is given with its context. Its specificity is unknown. The sample comes from a study of OX40 agonist ivuxolimab in advanced cancers. Points from the study as a whole: Expanded clones were, on average, more numerous among CD8+ T cells than CD4+. Both blood CD4+ and CD8+ T cells showed clonal growth by week 6 at 0.1 to 3.0 mg/kg.

CDR1 is SGDLS and CDR2 is YYNGEE in the germline V gene. Trimming at V came to 0 bases and at J to 3 bases, leaving 9 bases not matched to a gene. The CDR3 is 17 residues long. Some clones are missing from TCRdb's copy, which holds only in-frame ones; the method was immunoSEQ multiplex PCR. The data contain 20,000 or so clones, roughly 84% of them singletons. This chain links TRBV9 with TRBJ2-3; 8 positions match TRBD2. Source: CD4+ or CD8+ T cells sorted from blood, taken in a trial of the OX40 agonist ivuxolimab. This TCR came from an adult with an advanced solid tumor such as melanoma, head and neck, liver or kidney cancer. CDR3 in DNA: TGTGCCAGCAGCGTAGTGGGGAGCGGGAGTAGAACAGATACGCAGTATTTT. Translating gives CASSVVGSGSRTDTQYF. Complete variable domain (other parts from reference TRBV9 and TRBJ2-3): DSGVTQTPKHLITATGQRVTLRCSPRSGDLSVYWYQQSLDQGLQFLIQYYNGEERAKGNILERFSAQQFPDLHSELNLSSLELGDSALYFCASSVVGSGSRTDTQYFGPGTRLTVL.